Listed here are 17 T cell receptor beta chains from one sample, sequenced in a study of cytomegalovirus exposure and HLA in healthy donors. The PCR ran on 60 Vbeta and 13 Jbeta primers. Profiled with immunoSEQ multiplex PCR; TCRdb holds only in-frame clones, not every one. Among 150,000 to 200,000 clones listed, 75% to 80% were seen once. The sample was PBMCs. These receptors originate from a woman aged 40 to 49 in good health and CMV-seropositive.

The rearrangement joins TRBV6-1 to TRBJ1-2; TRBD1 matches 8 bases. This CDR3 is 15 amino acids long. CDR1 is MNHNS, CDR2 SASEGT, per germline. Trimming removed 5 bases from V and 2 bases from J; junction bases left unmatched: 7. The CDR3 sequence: CASSSPDRANYGYTF. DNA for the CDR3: TGTGCCAGCAGTTCCCCGGACAGGGCGAACTATGGCTACACCTTC.

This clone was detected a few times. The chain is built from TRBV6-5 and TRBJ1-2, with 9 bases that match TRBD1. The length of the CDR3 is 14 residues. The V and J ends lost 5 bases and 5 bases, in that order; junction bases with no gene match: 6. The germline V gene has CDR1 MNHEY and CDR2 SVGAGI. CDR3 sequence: CASSTGQGRYGYTF. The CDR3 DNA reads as TGTGCCAGCAGTACGGGACAGGGAAGATATGGCTACACCTTC.

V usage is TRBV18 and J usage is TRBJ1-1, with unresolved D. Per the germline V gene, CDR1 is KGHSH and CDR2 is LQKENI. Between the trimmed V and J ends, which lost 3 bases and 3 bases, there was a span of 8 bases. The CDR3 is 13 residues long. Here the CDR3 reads CASSPDMDTEAFF. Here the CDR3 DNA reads TGTGCCAGCTCACCTGACATGGACACTGAAGCTTTCTTT.

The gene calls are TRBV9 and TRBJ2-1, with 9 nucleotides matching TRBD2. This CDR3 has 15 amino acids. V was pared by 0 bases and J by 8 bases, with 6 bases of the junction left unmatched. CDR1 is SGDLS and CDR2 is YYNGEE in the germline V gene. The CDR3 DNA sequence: TGTGCCAGCAGCGTAGGAAGCGGGGGGTACTATGAGCAGTTCTTC. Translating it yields CASSVGSGGYYEQFF.

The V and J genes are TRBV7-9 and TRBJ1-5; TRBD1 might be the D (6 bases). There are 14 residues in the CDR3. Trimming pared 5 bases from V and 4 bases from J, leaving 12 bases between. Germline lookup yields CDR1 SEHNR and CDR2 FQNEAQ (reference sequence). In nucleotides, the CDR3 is TGTGCCAGCAGCGGTAGACAGGCTAATCAGCCCCAGCATTTT. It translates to CASSGRQANQPQHF.

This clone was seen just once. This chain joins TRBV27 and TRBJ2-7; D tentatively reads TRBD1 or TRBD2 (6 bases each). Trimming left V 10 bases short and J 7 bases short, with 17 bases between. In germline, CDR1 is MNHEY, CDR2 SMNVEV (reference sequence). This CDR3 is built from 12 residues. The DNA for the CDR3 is TGTGCCACCAGGGGCTTAGGGAGGGAGCAGTACTTC. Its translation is CATRGLGREQYF.

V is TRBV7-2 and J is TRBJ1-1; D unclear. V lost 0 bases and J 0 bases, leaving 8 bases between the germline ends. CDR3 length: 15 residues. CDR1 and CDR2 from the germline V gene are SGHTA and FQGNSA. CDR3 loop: CASSLATTMNTEAFF. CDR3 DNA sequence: TGTGCCAGCAGCTTAGCCACTACGATGAACACTGAAGCTTTCTTT.

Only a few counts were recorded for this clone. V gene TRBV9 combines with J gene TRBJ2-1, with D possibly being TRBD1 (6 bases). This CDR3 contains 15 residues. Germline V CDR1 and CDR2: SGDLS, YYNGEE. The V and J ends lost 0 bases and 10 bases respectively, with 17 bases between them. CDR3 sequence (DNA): TGTGCCAGCAGCGTAGCCGAGCGGCGAGGGGGAGAGCAGTTCTTC. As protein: CASSVAERRGGEQFF.

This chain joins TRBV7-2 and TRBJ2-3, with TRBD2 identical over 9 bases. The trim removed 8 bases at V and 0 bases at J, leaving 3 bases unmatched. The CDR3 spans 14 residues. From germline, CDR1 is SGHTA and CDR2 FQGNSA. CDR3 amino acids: CASASGTSTDTQYF. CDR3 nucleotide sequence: TGTGCCAGCGCTAGCGGGACTAGCACAGATACGCAGTATTTT.

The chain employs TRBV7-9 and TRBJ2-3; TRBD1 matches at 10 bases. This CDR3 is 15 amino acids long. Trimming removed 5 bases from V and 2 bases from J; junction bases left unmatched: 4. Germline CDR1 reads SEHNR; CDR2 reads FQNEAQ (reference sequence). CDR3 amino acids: CASSVDRGNTDTQYF. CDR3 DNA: TGTGCCAGCAGCGTGGACAGGGGGAACACAGATACGCAGTATTTT. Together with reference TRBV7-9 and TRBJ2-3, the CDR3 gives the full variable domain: DTGVSQNPRHKITKRGQNVTFRCDPISEHNRLYWYRQTLGQGPEFLTYFQNEAQLEKSRLLSDRFSAERPKGSFSTLEIQRTEQGDSAMYLCASSVDRGNTDTQYFGPGTRLTVL.

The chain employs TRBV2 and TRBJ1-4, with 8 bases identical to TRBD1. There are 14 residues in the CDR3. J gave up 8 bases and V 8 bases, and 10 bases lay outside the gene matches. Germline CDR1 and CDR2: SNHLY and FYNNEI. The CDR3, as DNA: TGTGCCAGCGTACAGACAGGGGACGTGGAAAAACTGTTTTTT. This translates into CASVQTGDVEKLFF.

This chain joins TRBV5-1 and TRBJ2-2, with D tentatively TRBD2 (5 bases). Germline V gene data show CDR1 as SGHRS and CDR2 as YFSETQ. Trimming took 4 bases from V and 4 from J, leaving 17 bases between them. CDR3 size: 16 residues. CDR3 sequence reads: CASSPGLVASTGELFF. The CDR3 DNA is TGCGCCAGCAGCCCCGGGCTGGTAGCGAGCACCGGGGAGCTGTTTTTT.

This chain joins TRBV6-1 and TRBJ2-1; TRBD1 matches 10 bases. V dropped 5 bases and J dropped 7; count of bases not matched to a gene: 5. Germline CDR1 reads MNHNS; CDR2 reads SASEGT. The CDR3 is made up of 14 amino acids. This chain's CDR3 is CASSSRTGGNEQFF. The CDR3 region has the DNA TGTGCCAGCAGTAGCCGGACAGGGGGGAATGAGCAGTTCTTC.

CDR3 DNA sequence: TGTGCCAGCAGTCCCCAAGGACAGGGCGATCAGCCCCAGCATTTT. Translation gives CASSPQGQGDQPQHF. J is TRBJ1-5 and V is TRBV6-5, with TRBD1 matching over 8 bases. Germline values: CDR1 MNHEY, CDR2 SVGAGI. V dropped 5 bases and J dropped 5; count of bases not matched to a gene: 8. This CDR3 is built from 15 residues.

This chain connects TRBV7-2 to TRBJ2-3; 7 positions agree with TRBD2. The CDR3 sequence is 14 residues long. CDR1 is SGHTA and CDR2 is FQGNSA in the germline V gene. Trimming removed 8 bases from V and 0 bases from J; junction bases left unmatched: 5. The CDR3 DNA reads TGTGCCAGCGGATCAGCGGGGAGCACAGATACGCAGTATTTT. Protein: CASGSAGSTDTQYF.

This CDR3 is CASSQVGGYGYTF. As DNA, the CDR3 is TGTGCCAGCAGCCAAGTGGGGGGCTATGGCTACACCTTC. This rearrangement joins TRBV14 to TRBJ1-2, with D possibly matching TRBD1 (5 bases). V lost 1 base, J lost 4 bases, and 7 bases lay in between. CDR1 is SGHDN, CDR2 FVKESK, per germline. The CDR3 is 13 residues long.

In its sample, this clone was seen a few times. Here the CDR3 reads CASSQGGGYEQYF. CDR3 DNA: TGCGCCAGCAGCCAAGGGGGGGGGTACGAGCAGTACTTC. This chain links TRBV4-3 with TRBJ2-7; 7 bases align to TRBD2. V lost 1 base to trimming and J lost 4 bases; unmatched junction nucleotides: 1. The CDR3 covers 13 residues. The V gene's germline CDR1 is LGHNA and CDR2 YSLEER.